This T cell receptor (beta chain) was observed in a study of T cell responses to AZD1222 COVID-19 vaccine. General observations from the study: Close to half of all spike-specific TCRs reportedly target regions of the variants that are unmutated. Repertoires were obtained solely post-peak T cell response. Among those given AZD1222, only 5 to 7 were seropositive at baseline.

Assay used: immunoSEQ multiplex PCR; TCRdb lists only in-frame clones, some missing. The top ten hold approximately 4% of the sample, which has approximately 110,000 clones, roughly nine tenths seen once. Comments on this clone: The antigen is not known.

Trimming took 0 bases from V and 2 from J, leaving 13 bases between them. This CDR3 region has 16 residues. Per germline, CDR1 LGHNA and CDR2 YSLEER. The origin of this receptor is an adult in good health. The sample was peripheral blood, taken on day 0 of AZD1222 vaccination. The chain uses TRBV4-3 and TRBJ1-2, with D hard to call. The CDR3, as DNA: TGCGCCAGCAGCCAAGATCTTCTAGGCTGGAACTATGGCTACACCTTC. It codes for CASSQDLLGWNYGYTF.